This TCR beta chain was recovered during a study of cytomegalovirus exposure and HLA in healthy donors. TCRdb keeps only in-frame clones here, not all; method: immunoSEQ multiplex PCR. Of about 130,000 clones listed, 89% are singletons. This clone was detected only once. The sequence came from a woman aged 18-30 years in good health and CMV-seronegative. The sample taken for sequencing was PBMCs.

The CDR3 nucleotides are TGCAGCGTTCGGGACAGAGGAAACACCATATATTTT. This sequence encodes CSVRDRGNTIYF. This chain connects TRBV29-1 to TRBJ1-3; 7 bases align to TRBD1. Germline V gene sequence: CDR1 SQVTM, CDR2 ANQGSEA. This CDR3 comprises 12 residues. V gave up 5 bases and J gave up 4 bases; unmatched junction bases: 2.